The 7 T cell receptor beta chains reported below all come from one sample, sequenced in a study of blood T cell repertoires in COVID-19. Method: immunoSEQ multiplex PCR; TCRdb's copy keeps in-frame clones and lacks some. The sample lists 250,000 to 300,000 clones; roughly 91% were seen once. Sequenced material: PBMCs or T cells enriched from blood (not recorded which). The receptors stem from a woman aged 55-69 years in a cohort exposed to, infected with or recovered from COVID-19 (not recorded which).

The V gene is TRBV6-5, the J gene TRBJ2-7, with 12 nucleotides matching TRBD1. The CDR3 loop spans 14 amino acids. The V segment lost 6 bases and the J segment 4 bases; nucleotides outside the gene matches: 4. Germline values: CDR1 MNHEY, CDR2 SVGAGI. CDR3 bases: TGTGCCAGCAGGCCGGGACAGGGGGCTTACGAGCAGTACTTC. This sequence encodes CASRPGQGAYEQYF.

V usage is TRBV19 and J usage is TRBJ1-3; D is ambiguous. The CDR3 is made up of 14 amino acids. V lost 7 bases to trimming and J lost 4 bases, with 14 bases between them. The germline V gene has CDR1 LNHDA and CDR2 SQIVND (reference sequence). This CDR3 is CASNPSSRGNTIYF. CDR3 nucleotide sequence: TGTGCCAGTAACCCCAGCAGCAGGGGAAACACCATATATTTT.

J is TRBJ1-1 and V is TRBV3-1 (or the pseudogene TRBV3-2); D gene uncertain. The ends were cut back, 3 bases at V and 7 bases at J, with 12 bases in the middle. Germline CDR1 and CDR2: LGHDT and YNNKEL (reference sequence). There are 13 residues in the CDR3. DNA for the CDR3: TGTGCCAGCAGCCATCTGACACCCCTTGAAGCTTTCTTT. It yields the protein CASSHLTPLEAFF.

This rearrangement joins TRBV2 to TRBJ1-1; D gene unclear. Trimming cost V 3 bases and J 1 base, with 15 bases left between them. CDR3 length equals 16 residues. From germline, CDR1 is SNHLY and CDR2 FYNNEI. This CDR3 is CASSETVLDENTEAFF. The CDR3 nucleotides read TGTGCCAGCAGTGAGACGGTTCTAGATGAGAACACTGAAGCTTTCTTT.

This sequence joins TRBV19 and TRBJ2-1, with D possibly being TRBD1 (7 bases). Trimming removed 7 bases at V and 1 base at J, with 23 bases between. The CDR3 covers 18 residues. Per the germline V gene, CDR1 is LNHDA and CDR2 is SQIVND (reference sequence). The chain's CDR3 is CASTMEGAGVVSYNEQFF. The DNA for the CDR3 is TGTGCCAGTACCATGGAGGGGGCAGGAGTAGTATCCTACAATGAGCAGTTCTTC.

Details on this clone: The same CDR3 arises from other DNA sequences in this sample as well. The chain uses TRBV5-1 and TRBJ2-3, with 8 bases identical to TRBD2. This CDR3 has 16 amino acids. V dropped 0 bases and J dropped 1; count of bases not matched to a gene: 4. Germline values: CDR1 SGHRS, CDR2 YFSETQ. The CDR3 sequence: CASSLAGGPGTDTQYF. CDR3 sequence (DNA): TGCGCCAGCAGCTTGGCGGGAGGGCCCGGCACAGATACGCAGTATTTT.

This clone was observed a single time. This chain joins TRBV5-4 and TRBJ2-5; D gene uncertain. CDR3 length: 13 amino acids. V was trimmed by 2 bases and J by 4 bases, leaving 9 bases between them. Germline values: CDR1 SGHNT, CDR2 YYREEE (reference sequence). CDR3 amino acids: CASSFVYTETQYF. The CDR3 nucleotides are TGTGCCAGCAGCTTCGTTTACACAGAGACCCAGTACTTC.